The clone carrying this T cell receptor beta chain was picked up a small number of times. The data derive from a study of response to subunit inactivated influenza vaccine. TCRdb used MiXCR to reprocess the RT-PCR reads, holding one entry per CDR3 protein. The table records around 320,000 distinct CDR3 sequences, over 20% of them present only once. CDR3 length: 15 amino acids. Trimming cost V 1 base and J 8 bases; bases outside gene matches: 7. The input for sequencing was PBMCs from blood, taken approximately 22 months after vaccination. The rearrangement joins TRBV12-3 or TRBV12-4 to TRBJ2-1; TRBD2 matches 8 bases. This TCR was sampled from a man aged 50 to 69 who received an inactivated influenza vaccine. The DNA for the CDR3 is TGTGCCAGCAGTTTAGGCAGCGGGAGTATGTATGAGCAGTTCTTC. Translating gives CASSLGSGSMYEQFF.